The 13 T cell receptor beta chains given below trace back to one sample, sequenced in a study of T-cell memory formation after mild COVID-19 (dated by TCRdb to 2020 to 2023). Library construction relied on 5' RACE. The reads were generated on an Illumina NovaSeq 6000. TCRdb itself trimmed the public reads at Q25 with fastp, ran MiXCR and retained productive beta chains. Merged by CDR3 protein, the rows form single entries marked with the most common genes and DNA. The sample profile shows roughly 200,000 distinct CDR3 sequences; roughly 10% of them were found once. In total, the top ten clones hold around 3.3% of the sample. The sequenced material came from PBMCs or a T cell subset sorted from them (not recorded which). The receptors stem from a man younger than 35 who had mild COVID-19 (a few samples of this study predate the infection). The sample titles of this study are shuffled in the database, so cell type and time point are left out; the donor was told from shared clones.

This clonotype was seen more than once but under ten times. The rearrangement links TRBV6-2 or TRBV6-3 to TRBJ1-6; D is unclear. The CDR3 consists of 14 residues. Trimming removed 6 bases at V and 4 bases at J, with 10 bases between. Germline values: CDR1 MNHEY, CDR2 SVGEGT. The CDR3: CASRHLQYNSPLHF. Written as DNA, the CDR3 is TGTGCCAGCAGACACCTCCAGTATAATTCACCCCTCCACTTT.

The chain employs TRBV12-3 or TRBV12-4 and TRBJ1-4; D gene uncertain. The CDR3 consists of 14 residues. V lost 7 bases, J lost 2 bases, and 11 bases lay in between. The CDR3 spells CASTRSHTNEKLFF. The CDR3 coding sequence is TGTGCCAGCACTAGGTCGCACACTAATGAAAAACTGTTTTTT.

V gene TRBV5-1 combines with J gene TRBJ1-2; D unresolved. This CDR3 has 14 residues. Looked up from germline, CDR1 is SGHRS and CDR2 is YFSETQ. Trimming shortened V by 2 bases and J by 8 bases, and 16 bases separated the two germline ends. CDR3 in amino acids: CASSFRDQRGGYTF. CDR3 DNA sequence: TGCGCCAGCAGCTTCCGGGATCAACGAGGAGGCTACACCTTC. Using reference TRBV5-1 and TRBJ1-2 for the parts outside the CDR3, the full variable domain is KAGVTQTPRYLIKTRGQQVTLSCSPISGHRSVSWYQQTPGQGLQFLFEYFSETQRNKGNFPGRFSGRQFSNSRSEMNVSTLELGDSALYLCASSFRDQRGGYTFGSGTRLTVV.

In regard to this clonotype: At one of its ends the junction is not consistent with the germline gene, which may arise from a read error. The chain links TRBV20-1 to TRBJ2-1; 12 bases are a match to TRBD2. The CDR3 contains 15 residues. In germline, CDR1 is DFQATT, CDR2 SNEGSKA (reference sequence). CDR3 region: CTASRPSGGALEQFF. The CDR3 nucleotides are TGCACTGCTAGCCGTCCTAGCGGGGGGGCCCTTGAGCAGTTCTTC.

This chain uses TRBV4-1 with TRBJ2-2; 9 nucleotides align to TRBD1. This CDR3 is built from 16 residues. CDR1 and CDR2 from the germline V gene are MGHRA and YSYEKL. After removal of 4 bases from V and 4 bases from J, the junction contained 7 bases not matched to a gene. In nucleotides, the CDR3 is TGCGCCAGCAGCCCGTCGGGGACAGGGCTCACCGGGGAGCTGTTTTTT. Translated, it gives CASSPSGTGLTGELFF.

This clonotype was recorded a few times. The V and J genes are TRBV12-3 or TRBV12-4 and TRBJ2-1; weak D call: TRBD1 (5 bases). V lost 6 bases and J lost 5, with 14 bases in between. The CDR3 has 14 residues. CDR3: CASSRPRGHNEQFF. The CDR3 DNA reads TGTGCCAGCAGCCGCCCTAGGGGCCACAATGAGCAGTTCTTC.

This clonotype was detected once. The CDR3 is CSANGQKTNQPQHF. Here the CDR3 DNA reads TGCAGTGCTAACGGACAAAAGACGAATCAGCCCCAGCATTTT. The gene calls are TRBV20-1 and TRBJ1-5, with D possibly being TRBD1 (5 bases). This CDR3 has 14 amino acids. V was cut by 4 bases and J by 4 bases, with 14 bases left in between. Germline CDR1 DFQATT, CDR2 SNEGSKA (reference sequence).

This clonotype was counted between two and nine times. V gene TRBV2 combines with J gene TRBJ2-3, with D unclear. The V gene's germline CDR1 is SNHLY and CDR2 FYNNEI. V lost 0 bases, J lost 0 bases, and 4 bases lay in between. This CDR3 is 14 amino acids long. This CDR3 reads CASSEAVSTDTQYF. CDR3 sequence (DNA): TGTGCCAGCAGTGAAGCGGTTAGCACAGATACGCAGTATTTT.

The V gene is TRBV5-1, the J gene TRBJ2-1, with D uncertain. Trimming pared 0 bases from V and 3 bases from J, leaving 13 bases between. From germline, CDR1 is SGHRS and CDR2 YFSETQ. CDR3 size: 16 residues. The CDR3 sequence is CASSLGAASSYNEQFF. Written as DNA, the CDR3 is TGCGCCAGCAGCTTGGGCGCTGCGTCTAGCTACAATGAGCAGTTCTTC.

V and J are TRBV7-8 and TRBJ2-7; D possibly corresponds to TRBD1 (6 bases). From germline, CDR1 is SGHVS and CDR2 FQNEAQ. The CDR3 is 13 amino acids. The germline V and J ends were trimmed by 5 bases and 6 bases, with 14 bases remaining between them. DNA for the CDR3: TGTGCCAGCAGCCCGACCGGACAGTTCGAGCAGTACGTC. Translating gives CASSPTGQFEQYV.

This clonotype has more than one count but fewer than ten. In DNA form, the CDR3 reads TGTGCCAGCAGTTTAAACCGGGGAGCAGATACGCAGTATTTT. Amino acids: CASSLNRGADTQYF. This chain joins TRBV12-3 or TRBV12-4 and TRBJ2-3; weak D call: TRBD2 (5 bases). This CDR3 contains 14 residues. Between the trimmed V and J ends, which lost 2 bases and 4 bases, there was a span of 10 bases.

Only a few counts were recorded for this clonotype. V and J are TRBV9 and TRBJ1-2; 7 bases map to TRBD1. This CDR3 has 12 residues. CDR1 and CDR2 (germline): SGDLS, YYNGEE. V lost 3 bases and J lost 6; bases outside the gene matches: 2. The CDR3 region is CASSATGNGYTF. DNA of the CDR3: TGTGCCAGCAGCGCGACAGGGAATGGCTACACCTTC.

The gene calls are TRBV9 and TRBJ1-1, with D possibly matching TRBD1 (5 bases). Germline loops: CDR1 SGDLS, CDR2 YYNGEE. Trimming stripped 4 bases from V and 3 bases from J, with 13 bases between. There are 14 residues in the CDR3. In DNA form, the CDR3 reads TGTGCCAGCAGCCCCCTTGGGGGGTACACTGAAGCTTTCTTT. The encoded protein is CASSPLGGYTEAFF.